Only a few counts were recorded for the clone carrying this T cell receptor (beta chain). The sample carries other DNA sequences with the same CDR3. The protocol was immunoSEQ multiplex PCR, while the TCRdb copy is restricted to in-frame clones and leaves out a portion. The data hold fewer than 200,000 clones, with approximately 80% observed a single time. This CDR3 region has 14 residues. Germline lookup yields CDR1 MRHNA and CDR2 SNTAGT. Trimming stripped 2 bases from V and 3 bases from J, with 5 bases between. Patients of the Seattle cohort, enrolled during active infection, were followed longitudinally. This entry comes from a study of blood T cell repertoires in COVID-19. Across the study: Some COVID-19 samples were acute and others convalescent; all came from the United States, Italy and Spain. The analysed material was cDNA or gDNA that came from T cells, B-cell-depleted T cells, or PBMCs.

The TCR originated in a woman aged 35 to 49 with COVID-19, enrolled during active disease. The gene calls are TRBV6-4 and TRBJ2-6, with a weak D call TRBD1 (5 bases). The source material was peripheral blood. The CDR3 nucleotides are TGTGCCAGCAGTGACAGGGGTGGGGCCAACGTCCTGACTTTC. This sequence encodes CASSDRGGANVLTF.